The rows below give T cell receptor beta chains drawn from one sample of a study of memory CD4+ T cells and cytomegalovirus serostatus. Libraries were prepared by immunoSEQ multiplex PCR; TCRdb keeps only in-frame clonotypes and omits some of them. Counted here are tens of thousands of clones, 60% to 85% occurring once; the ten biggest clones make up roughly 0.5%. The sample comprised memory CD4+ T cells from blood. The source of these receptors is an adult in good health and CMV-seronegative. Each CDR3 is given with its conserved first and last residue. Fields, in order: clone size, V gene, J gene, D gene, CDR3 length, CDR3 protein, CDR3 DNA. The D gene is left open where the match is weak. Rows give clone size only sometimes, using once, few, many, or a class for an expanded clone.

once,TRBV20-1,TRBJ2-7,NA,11,CSARDQRTISF,TGCAGTGCTAGAGATCAAAGGACAATAAGCTTC
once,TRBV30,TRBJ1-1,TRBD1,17,CAWSFSRTTGANTEAFF,TGTGCCTGGAGTTTTTCCAGAACCACAGGGGCAAACACTGAAGCTTTCTTT
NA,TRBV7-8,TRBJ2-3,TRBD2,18,CASSLLGGVIGGADTQYF,TGTGCCAGCAGCTTACTGGGGGGGGTCATCGGAGGGGCAGATACGCAGTATTTT
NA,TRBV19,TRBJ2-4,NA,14,CASRDSLAKNIQYF,TGTGCCAGTAGGGACAGTTTAGCCAAAAACATTCAGTACTTC
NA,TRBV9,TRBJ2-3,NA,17,CASSVAPSGRRADTQYF,TGTGCCAGCAGCGTAGCTCCGAGCGGGCGAAGGGCAGATACGCAGTATTTT
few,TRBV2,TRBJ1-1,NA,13,CASTGLMNTEAFF,TGTGCCAGCACAGGCCTTATGAACACTGAAGCTTTCTTT
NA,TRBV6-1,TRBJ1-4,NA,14,CASSVRATNEKLFF,TGTGCCAGCAGTGTGAGGGCAACTAATGAAAAACTGTTTTTT
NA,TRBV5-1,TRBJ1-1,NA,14,CASSYGTPNTEAFF,TGCGCCAGCAGCTACGGGACTCCGAACACTGAAGCTTTCTTT
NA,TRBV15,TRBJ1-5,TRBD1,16,CATSSPGGVGNQPQHF,TGTGCCACCAGCAGCCCAGGGGGCGTGGGCAATCAGCCCCAGCATTTT
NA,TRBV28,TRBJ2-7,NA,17,CASSITPGTGFSYEQYF,TGTGCCAGCAGCATTACCCCCGGGACGGGGTTCTCCTACGAGCAGTACTTC
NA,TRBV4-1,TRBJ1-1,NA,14,CASRGTLKNTEAFF,TGCGCCAGCAGAGGTACACTAAAGAACACTGAAGCTTTCTTT
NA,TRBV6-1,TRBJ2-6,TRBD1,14,CASGTGTGANVLTF,TGTGCCAGCGGGACAGGGACCGGGGCCAACGTCCTGACTTTC
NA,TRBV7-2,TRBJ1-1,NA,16,CASSLGQGSVNTEAFF,TGTGCCAGCAGCTTAGGGCAGGGGAGCGTGAACACTGAAGCTTTCTTT
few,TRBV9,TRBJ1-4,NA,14,CASSPGRPPGKLFF,TGTGCCAGCAGCCCCGGACGGCCCCCGGGGAAACTGTTTTTT
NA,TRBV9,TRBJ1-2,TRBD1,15,CASSVTQGGGYGYTF,TGTGCCAGCAGCGTAACCCAAGGGGGCGGTTATGGCTACACCTTC
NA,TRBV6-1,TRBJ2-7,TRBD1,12,CASRDDRDEQYF,TGTGCCAGCAGGGATGACAGGGACGAGCAGTACTTC
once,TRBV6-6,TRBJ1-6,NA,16,CASSYYRGQSNSPLHF,TGTGCCAGCAGTTACTACCGCGGACAGTCAAATTCACCCCTCCACTTT
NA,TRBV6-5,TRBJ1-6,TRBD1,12,CASRTGESPLHF,TGTGCCAGCAGGACAGGGGAATCACCCCTCCACTTT
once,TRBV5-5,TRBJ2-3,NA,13,CASSFDRPDTQYF,TGTGCCAGCAGCTTTGACAGGCCAGATACGCAGTATTTT
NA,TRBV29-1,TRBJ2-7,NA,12,CSVEGSTYEQYF,TGCAGCGTTGAGGGCTCGACCTACGAGCAGTACTTC
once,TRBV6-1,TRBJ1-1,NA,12,CASSEARAEAFF,TGTGCCAGCAGTGAAGCACGGGCGGAAGCTTTCTTT
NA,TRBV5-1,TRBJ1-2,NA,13,CASSLLGAYGYTF,TGCGCCAGCAGCTTGCTAGGGGCCTATGGCTACACCTTC
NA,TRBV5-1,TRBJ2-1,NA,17,CASSLAGGDTRLGEQFF,TGCGCCAGCAGCTTGGCCGGAGGGGACACCAGATTGGGTGAGCAGTTCTTC
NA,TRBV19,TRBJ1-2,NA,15,CASRRPRGEPGGYTF,TGTGCCAGTAGAAGGCCAAGGGGGGAACCTGGTGGCTACACCTTC
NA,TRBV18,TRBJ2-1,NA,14,CASLTERVGNEQFF,TGTGCCAGCCTCACTGAGAGGGTGGGCAATGAGCAGTTCTTC
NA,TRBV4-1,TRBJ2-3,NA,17,CASSQRGVRLPTDTQYF,TGCGCCAGCAGCCAAAGGGGGGTTAGGCTACCCACAGATACGCAGTATTTT
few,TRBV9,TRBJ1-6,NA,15,CASSVDESSHSPLHF,TGTGCCAGCAGCGTAGACGAATCCTCACATTCACCCCTCCACTTT
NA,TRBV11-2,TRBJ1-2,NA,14,CASSYTPGFYGYTF,TGTGCCAGCAGCTACACCCCAGGATTCTATGGCTACACCTTC
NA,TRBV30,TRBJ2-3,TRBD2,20,CAWSVSRLAGGIGLSDTQYF,TGTGCCTGGAGTGTATCTAGACTAGCGGGGGGGATCGGACTGTCGGATACGCAGTATTTT
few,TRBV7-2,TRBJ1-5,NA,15,CASSPRLTGSQPQHF,TGTGCCAGCAGCCCCCGGTTAACGGGGTCACAGCCCCAGCATTTT
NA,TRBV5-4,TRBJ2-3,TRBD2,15,CASSFWAGGEDTQYF,TGTGCCAGCAGCTTTTGGGCGGGGGGCGAAGATACGCAGTATTTT
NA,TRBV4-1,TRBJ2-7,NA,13,CASSLQVGSEQYF,TGCGCCAGCAGCCTGCAGGTTGGGAGCGAGCAGTACTTC
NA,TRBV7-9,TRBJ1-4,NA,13,CASSWAGDEKLFF,TGTGCCAGCAGCTGGGCAGGGGATGAAAAACTGTTTTTT
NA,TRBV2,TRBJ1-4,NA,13,CASKSGVYEKLFF,TGTGCCAGCAAAAGTGGGGTTTACGAAAAACTGTTTTTT
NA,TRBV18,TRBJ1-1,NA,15,CASSYRDGLNTEAFF,TGTGCCAGCTCTTACAGGGATGGACTGAACACTGAAGCTTTCTTT
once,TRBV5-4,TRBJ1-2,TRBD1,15,CASSFGGQGAIGYTF,TGTGCCAGCAGCTTTGGGGGACAGGGGGCAATTGGCTACACCTTC
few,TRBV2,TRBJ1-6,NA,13,CASSQDNNSPLHF,TGTGCCAGCAGTCAGGACAATAATTCACCCCTCCACTTT
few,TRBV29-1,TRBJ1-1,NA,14,CSVNPGGRGTEAFF,TGCAGCGTTAACCCTGGGGGGCGCGGTACTGAAGCTTTCTTT
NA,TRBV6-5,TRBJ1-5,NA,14,CASSYEPRNGPQHF,TGTGCCAGCAGTTATGAACCACGCAACGGGCCCCAGCATTTT
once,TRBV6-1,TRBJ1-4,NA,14,CASSVTESGEKLFF,TGTGCCAGCAGTGTTACAGAGTCGGGTGAAAAACTGTTTTTT
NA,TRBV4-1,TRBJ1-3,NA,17,CASSPRTVLSSGNTIYF,TGCGCCAGCAGCCCCCGGACAGTGTTGAGCTCTGGAAACACCATATATTTT
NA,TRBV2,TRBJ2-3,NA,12,CASSGTTDTQYF,TGTGCCAGTAGCGGTACTACAGATACGCAGTATTTT
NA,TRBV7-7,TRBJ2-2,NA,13,CASSRDERGELFF,TGTGCTAGCAGCCGGGACGAGCGGGGGGAGCTGTTTTTT
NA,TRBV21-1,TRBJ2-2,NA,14,CASSKSGTPGELFF,TGTGCCAGCAGCAAATCCGGGACACCCGGGGAGCTGTTTTTT
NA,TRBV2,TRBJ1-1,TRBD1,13,CASSGQGNTEAFF,TGTGCCAGCAGTGGACAGGGAAACACTGAAGCTTTCTTT
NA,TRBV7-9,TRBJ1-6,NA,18,CASSRGGATPVFYSPLHF,TGTGCCAGCAGCCGGGGGGGGGCGACCCCCGTTTTCTATTCACCCCTCCACTTT
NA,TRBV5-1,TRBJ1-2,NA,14,CASSPGGGYYGYTF,TGCGCCAGCAGCCCCGGAGGCGGATACTATGGCTACACCTTC
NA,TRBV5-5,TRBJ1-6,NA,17,CASSTRTELGSGSPLHF,TGTGCCAGCAGCACACGCACCGAGCTGGGATCGGGTTCACCCCTCCACTTT